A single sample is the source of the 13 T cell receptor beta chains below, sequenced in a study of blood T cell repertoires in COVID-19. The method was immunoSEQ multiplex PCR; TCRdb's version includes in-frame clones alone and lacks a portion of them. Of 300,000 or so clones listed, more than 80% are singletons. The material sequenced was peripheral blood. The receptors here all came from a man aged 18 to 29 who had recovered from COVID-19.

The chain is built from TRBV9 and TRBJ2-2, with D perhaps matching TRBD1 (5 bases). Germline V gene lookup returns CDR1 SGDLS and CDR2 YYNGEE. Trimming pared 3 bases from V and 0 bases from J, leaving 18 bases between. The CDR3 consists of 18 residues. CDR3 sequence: CASSGPGNIGPNTGELFF. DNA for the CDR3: TGTGCCAGCAGCGGCCCAGGGAACATCGGTCCGAACACCGGGGAGCTGTTTTTT.

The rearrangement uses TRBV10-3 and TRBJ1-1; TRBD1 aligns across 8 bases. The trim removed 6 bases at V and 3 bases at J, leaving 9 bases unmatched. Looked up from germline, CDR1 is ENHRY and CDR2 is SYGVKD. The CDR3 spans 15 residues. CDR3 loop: CAIRGPTGVDTEAFF. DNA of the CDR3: TGTGCCATCAGAGGTCCGACAGGGGTGGACACTGAAGCTTTCTTT.

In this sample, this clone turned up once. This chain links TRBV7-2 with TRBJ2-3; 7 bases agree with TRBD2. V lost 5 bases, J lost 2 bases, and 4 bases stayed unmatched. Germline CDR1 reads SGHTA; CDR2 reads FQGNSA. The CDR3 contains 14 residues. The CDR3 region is CASSNGLVTDTQYF. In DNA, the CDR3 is TGTGCCAGCAGCAACGGACTAGTCACAGATACGCAGTATTTT.

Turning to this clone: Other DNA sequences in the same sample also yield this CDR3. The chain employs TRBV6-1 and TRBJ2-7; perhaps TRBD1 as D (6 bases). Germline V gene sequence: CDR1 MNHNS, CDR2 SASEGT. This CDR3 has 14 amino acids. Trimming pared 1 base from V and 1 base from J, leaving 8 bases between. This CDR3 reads CASSEDGQSYEQYF. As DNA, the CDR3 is TGTGCCAGCAGTGAAGACGGACAGTCCTACGAGCAGTACTTC.

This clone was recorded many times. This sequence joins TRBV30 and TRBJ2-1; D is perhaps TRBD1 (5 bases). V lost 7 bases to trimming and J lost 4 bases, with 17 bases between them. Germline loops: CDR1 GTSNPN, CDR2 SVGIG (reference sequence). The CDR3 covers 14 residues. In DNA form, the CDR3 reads TGTGCCTCCGACAAAAGGGGTTTTTACAATGAGCAGTTCTTC. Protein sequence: CASDKRGFYNEQFF.

As DNA, the CDR3 is TGTGCCAGCTCAGTACGACAGGGGGCCGACGAGCAGTACTTC. It specifies CASSVRQGADEQYF. V and J are TRBV18 and TRBJ2-7; 10 bases agree with TRBD1. The V and J ends lost 5 bases and 5 bases, in that order; junction bases with no gene match: 6. The germline V gene has CDR1 KGHSH and CDR2 LQKENI. This CDR3 region has 14 residues.

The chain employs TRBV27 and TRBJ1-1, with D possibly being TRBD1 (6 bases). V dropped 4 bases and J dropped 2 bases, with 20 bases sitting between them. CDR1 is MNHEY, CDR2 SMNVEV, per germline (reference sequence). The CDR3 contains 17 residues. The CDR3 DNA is TGTGCCAGCAGTTCAATCTCTCCCCGGACAGAAAACACTGAAGCTTTCTTT. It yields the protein CASSSISPRTENTEAFF.

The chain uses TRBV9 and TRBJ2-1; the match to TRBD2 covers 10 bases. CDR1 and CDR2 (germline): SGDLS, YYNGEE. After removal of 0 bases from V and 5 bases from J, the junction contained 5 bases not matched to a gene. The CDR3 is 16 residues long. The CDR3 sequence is CASSVGLAGANNEQFF. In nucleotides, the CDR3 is TGTGCCAGCAGCGTAGGCCTAGCGGGGGCAAACAATGAGCAGTTCTTC.

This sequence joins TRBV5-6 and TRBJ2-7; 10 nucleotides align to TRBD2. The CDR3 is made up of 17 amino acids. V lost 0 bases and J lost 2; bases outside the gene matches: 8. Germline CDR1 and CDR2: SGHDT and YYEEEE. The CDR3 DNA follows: TGTGCCAGCAGCTTGGTGATGCTAGCGGGAGAACCCTACGAGCAGTACTTC. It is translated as CASSLVMLAGEPYEQYF.

CDR3 amino acids: CSVERTASTDTQYF. Here the CDR3 DNA reads TGCAGCGTTGAAAGGACTGCAAGCACAGATACGCAGTATTTT. The chain employs TRBV29-1 and TRBJ2-3; maybe TRBD2 (5 bases). Trimming shortened V by 2 bases and J by 0 bases, and 9 bases separated the two germline ends. Germline loops: CDR1 SQVTM, CDR2 ANQGSEA. The CDR3 consists of 14 residues.

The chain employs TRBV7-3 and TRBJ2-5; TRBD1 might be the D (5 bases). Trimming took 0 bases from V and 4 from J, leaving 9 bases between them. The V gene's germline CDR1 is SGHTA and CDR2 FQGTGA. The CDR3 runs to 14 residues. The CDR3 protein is CASSLTGAGETQYF. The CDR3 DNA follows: TGTGCCAGCAGCTTAACTGGGGCAGGAGAGACCCAGTACTTC.

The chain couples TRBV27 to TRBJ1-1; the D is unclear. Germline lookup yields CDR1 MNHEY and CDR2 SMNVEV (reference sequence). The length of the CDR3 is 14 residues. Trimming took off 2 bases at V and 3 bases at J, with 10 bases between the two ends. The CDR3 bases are TGTGCCAGCAGTTTAGGTCGGGGATACACTGAAGCTTTCTTT. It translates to CASSLGRGYTEAFF.

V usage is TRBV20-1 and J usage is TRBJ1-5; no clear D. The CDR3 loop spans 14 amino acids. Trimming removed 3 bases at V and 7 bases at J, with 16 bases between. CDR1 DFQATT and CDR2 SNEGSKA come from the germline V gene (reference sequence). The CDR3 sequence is CSASLGPGAQPQHF. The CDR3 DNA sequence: TGCAGTGCTAGTTTGGGTCCGGGAGCCCAGCCCCAGCATTTT.